Described below is a single T cell receptor (beta chain) sequence and its context. Every patient had mismatch repair deficiency by PCR or immunohistochemistry. A few pembrolizumab responders had their TCRs sequenced. The data were taken from a study of PD-1 blockade in mismatch repair-deficient tumors. Study context: Patients had approximately 11 mismatch repair-deficient cancer types, all previously treated and progressing.

The ends lost 5 bases at V and 2 bases at J; junction bases unmatched: 10. CDR3 length: 16 residues. Germline V gene lookup returns CDR1 MNHEY and CDR2 SMNVEV (reference sequence). Using immunoSEQ multiplex PCR, the repertoire was profiled, and TCRdb retains in-frame clones only, with some absent. The table includes 100,000 to 150,000 clones, approximately 90% detected once. The TCR sequence derives from an adult with mismatch repair-deficient cancer. This sequence joins TRBV27 and TRBJ2-3; 7 nucleotides align to TRBD1. This material consisted of peripheral blood, taken 44 weeks after starting pembrolizumab. Written as DNA, the CDR3 is TGTGCCAGCAGTCCAGAGGGGACAGCCATCACAGATACGCAGTATTTT. It codes for CASSPEGTAITDTQYF.